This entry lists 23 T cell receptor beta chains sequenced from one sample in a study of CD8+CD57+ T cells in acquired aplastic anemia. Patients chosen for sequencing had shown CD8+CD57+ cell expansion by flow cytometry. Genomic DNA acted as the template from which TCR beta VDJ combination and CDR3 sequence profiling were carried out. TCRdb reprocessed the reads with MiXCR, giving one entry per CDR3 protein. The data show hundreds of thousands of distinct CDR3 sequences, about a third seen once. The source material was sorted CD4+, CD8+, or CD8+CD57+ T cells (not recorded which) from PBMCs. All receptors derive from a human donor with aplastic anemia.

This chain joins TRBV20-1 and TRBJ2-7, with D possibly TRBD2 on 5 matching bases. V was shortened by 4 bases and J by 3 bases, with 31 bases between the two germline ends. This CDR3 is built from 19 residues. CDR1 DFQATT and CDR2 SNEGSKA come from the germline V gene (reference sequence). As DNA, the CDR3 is TGCAGTGCTAACCGGGAAAACTCACGGGAAGCCTATACCTTCTACGAGCAGTACTTC. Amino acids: CSANRENSREAYTFYEQYF.

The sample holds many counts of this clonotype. CDR3 loop: CASSESLAGVETQYF. CDR3 sequence (DNA): TGTGCCAGCAGTGAAAGCCTAGCGGGAGTTGAGACCCAGTACTTC. J is TRBJ2-5 and V is TRBV2, with 10 bases lining up with TRBD2. CDR1 is SNHLY, CDR2 FYNNEI, per germline. The CDR3 spans 15 residues. Losses at the gene ends were 2 bases for V and 5 bases for J; bases not matched to a gene: 5. Full variable domain (rest looked up from reference TRBV2 and TRBJ2-5): EPEVTQTPSHQVTQMGQEVILRCVPISNHLYFYWYRQILGQKVEFLVSFYNNEISEKSEIFDDQFSVERPDGSNFTLKIRSTKLEDSAMYFCASSESLAGVETQYFGPGTRLLVL.

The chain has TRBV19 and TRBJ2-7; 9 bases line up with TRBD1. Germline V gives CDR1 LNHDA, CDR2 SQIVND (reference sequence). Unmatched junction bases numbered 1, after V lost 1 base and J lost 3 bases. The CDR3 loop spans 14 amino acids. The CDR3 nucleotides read TGTGCCAGTAGTATAGTGGACAGGGGCTACGAGCAGTACTTC. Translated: CASSIVDRGYEQYF.

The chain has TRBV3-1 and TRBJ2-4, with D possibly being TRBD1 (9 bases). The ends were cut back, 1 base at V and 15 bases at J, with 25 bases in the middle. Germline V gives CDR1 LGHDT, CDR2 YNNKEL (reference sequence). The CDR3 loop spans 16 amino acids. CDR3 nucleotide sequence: TGTGCCAGCAGCCAAGTATTAGCGGGACAGGGAGGTCGACTGTACTTC. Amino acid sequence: CASSQVLAGQGGRLYF.

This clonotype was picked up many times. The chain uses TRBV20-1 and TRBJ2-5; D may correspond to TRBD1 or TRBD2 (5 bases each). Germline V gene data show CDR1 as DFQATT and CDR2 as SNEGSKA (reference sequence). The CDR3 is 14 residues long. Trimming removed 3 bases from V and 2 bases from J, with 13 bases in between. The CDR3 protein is CSASQTWGQETQYF. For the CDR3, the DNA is TGCAGTGCTAGCCAGACTTGGGGGCAAGAGACCCAGTACTTC.

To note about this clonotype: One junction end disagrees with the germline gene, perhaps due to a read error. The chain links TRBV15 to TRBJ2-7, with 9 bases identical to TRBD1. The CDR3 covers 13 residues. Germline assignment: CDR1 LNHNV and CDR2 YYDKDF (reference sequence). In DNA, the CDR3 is TGTGCCACCAGCCGGGACAGGGTCAACGAGAAGTACTTC. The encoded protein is CATSRDRVNEKYF.

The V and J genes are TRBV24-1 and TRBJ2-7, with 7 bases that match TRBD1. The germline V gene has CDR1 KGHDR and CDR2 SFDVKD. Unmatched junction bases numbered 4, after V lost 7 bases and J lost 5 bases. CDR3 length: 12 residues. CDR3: CATSWTGDEQYF. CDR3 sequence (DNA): TGTGCCACCAGCTGGACAGGAGACGAGCAGTACTTC.

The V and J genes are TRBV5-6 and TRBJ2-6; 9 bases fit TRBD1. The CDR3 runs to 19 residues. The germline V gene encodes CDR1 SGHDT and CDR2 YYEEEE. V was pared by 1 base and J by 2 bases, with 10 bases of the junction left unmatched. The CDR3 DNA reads TGTGCCAGCAGCTTGTGGGCAGGACAGGGGCTCGCTGGGGCCAACGTCCTGACTTTC. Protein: CASSLWAGQGLAGANVLTF.

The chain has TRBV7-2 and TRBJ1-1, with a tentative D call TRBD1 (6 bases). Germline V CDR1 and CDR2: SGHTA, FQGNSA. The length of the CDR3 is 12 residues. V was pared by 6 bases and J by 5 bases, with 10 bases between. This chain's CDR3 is CASSRDTTEAFF. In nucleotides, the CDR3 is TGTGCCAGCAGTCGGGACACAACTGAAGCTTTCTTT.

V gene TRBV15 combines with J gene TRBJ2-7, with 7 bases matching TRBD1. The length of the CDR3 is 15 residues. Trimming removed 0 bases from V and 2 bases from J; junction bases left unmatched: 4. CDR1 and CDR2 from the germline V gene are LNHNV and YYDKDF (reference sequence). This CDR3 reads CATSREAGGAYEQYF. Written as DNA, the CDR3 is TGTGCCACCAGCAGAGAGGCAGGGGGTGCCTACGAGCAGTACTTC.

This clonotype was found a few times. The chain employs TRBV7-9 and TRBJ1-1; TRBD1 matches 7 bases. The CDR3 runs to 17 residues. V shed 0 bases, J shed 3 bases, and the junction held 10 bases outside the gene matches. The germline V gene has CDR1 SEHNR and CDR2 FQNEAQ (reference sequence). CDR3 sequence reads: CASSLAPLGTVHTEAFF. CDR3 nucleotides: TGTGCCAGCAGCTTAGCCCCCCTAGGGACAGTACACACTGAAGCTTTCTTT.

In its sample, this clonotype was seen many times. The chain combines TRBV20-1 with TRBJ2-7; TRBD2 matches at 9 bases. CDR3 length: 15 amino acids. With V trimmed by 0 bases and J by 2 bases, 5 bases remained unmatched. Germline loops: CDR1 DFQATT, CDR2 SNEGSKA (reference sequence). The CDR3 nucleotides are TGCAGTGCTAGAGATCCAGCGGGAGGAGCCTACGAGCAGTACTTC. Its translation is CSARDPAGGAYEQYF.

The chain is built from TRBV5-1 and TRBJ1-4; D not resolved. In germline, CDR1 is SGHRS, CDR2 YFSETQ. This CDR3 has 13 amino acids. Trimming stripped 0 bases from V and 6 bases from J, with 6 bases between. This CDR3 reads CASSLAPDEKLFF. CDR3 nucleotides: TGCGCCAGCAGCTTGGCCCCGGATGAAAAACTGTTTTTT.

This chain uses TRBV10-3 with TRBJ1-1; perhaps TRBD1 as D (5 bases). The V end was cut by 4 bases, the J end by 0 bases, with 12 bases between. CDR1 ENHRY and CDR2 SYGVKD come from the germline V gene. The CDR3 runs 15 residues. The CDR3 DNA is TGTGCCATCAGTGCTAAGACAGTTATGAACACTGAAGCTTTCTTT. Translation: CAISAKTVMNTEAFF.

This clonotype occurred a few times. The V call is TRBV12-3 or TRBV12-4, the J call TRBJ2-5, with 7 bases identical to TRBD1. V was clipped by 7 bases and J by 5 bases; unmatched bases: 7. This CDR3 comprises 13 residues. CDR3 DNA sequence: TGTGCCAGCAACCTAGGGGGCTTCGAGACCCAGTACTTC. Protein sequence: CASNLGGFETQYF.

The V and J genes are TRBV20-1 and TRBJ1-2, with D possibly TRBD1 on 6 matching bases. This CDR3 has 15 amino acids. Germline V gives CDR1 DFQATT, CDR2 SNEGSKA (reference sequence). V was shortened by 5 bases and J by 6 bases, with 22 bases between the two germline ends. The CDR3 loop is CSARKRIQGSDGYTF. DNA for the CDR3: TGCAGTGCTCGGAAGAGAATACAGGGTTCGGATGGCTACACCTTC.

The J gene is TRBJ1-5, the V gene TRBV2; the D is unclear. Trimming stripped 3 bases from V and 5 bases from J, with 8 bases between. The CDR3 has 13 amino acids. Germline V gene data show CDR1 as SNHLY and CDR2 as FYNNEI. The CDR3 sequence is CASSDAGYQPQHF. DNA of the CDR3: TGTGCCAGCAGTGATGCAGGTTATCAGCCCCAGCATTTT.

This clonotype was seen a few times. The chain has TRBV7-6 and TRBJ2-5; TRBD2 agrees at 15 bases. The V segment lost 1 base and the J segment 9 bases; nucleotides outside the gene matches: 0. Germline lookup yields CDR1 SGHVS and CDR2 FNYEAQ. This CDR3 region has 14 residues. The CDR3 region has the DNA TGTGCCAGCAGCTTAGGGACTAGCGGGGGGGCCCAGTACTTC. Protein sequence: CASSLGTSGGAQYF. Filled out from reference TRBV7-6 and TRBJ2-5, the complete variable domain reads GAGVSQSPRYKVTKRGQDVALRCDPISGHVSLYWYRQALGQGPEFLTYFNYEAQQDKSGLPNDRFSAERPEGSISTLTIQRTEQRDSAMYRCASSLGTSGGAQYFGPGTRLLVL.

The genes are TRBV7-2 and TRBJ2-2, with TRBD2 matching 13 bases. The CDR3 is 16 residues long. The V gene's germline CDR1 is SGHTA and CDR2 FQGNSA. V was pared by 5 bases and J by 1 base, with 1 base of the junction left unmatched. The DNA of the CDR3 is TGTGCCAGCAGCCGACTAGCGGGGGGGAACACCGGGGAGCTGTTTTTT. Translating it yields CASSRLAGGNTGELFF. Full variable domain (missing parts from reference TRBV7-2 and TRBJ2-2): GAGVSQSPSNKVTEKGKDVELRCDPISGHTALYWYRQSLGQGLEFLIYFQGNSAPDKSGLPSDRFSAERTGGSVSTLTIQRTQQEDSAVYLCASSRLAGGNTGELFFGEGSRLTVL.

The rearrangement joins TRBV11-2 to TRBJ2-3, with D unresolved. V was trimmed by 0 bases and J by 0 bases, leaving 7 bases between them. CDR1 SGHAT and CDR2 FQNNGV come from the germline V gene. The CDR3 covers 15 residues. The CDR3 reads CASSLDRISTDTQYF. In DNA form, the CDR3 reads TGTGCCAGCAGCTTAGACAGAATTAGCACAGATACGCAGTATTTT.

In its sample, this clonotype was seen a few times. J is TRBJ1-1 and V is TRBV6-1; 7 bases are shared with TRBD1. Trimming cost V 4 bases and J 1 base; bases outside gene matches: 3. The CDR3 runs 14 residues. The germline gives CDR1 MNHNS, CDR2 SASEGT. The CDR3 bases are TGTGCCAGCAGTGGGGGACAGCCGAACACTGAAGCTTTCTTT. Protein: CASSGGQPNTEAFF.

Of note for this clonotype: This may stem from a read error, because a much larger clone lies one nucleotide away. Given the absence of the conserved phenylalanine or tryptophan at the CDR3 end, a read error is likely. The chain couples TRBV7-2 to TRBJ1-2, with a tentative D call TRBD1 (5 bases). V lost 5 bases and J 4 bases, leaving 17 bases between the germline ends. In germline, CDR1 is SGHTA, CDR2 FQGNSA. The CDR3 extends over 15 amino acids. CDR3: CASSRTGLGPYGYTL. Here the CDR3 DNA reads TGTGCCAGCAGCAGGACGGGACTGGGTCCCTATGGCTACACCCTC.

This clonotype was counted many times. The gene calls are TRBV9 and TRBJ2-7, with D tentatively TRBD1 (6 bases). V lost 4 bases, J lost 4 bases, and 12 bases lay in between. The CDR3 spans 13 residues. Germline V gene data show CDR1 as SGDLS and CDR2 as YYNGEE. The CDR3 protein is CASSPQTGYEQYF. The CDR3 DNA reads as TGTGCCAGCAGCCCCCAGACAGGTTACGAGCAGTACTTC. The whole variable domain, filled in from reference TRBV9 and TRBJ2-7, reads DSGVTQTPKHLITATGQRVTLRCSPRSGDLSVYWYQQSLDQGLQFLIQYYNGEERAKGNILERFSAQQFPDLHSELNLSSLELGDSALYFCASSPQTGYEQYFGPGTRLTVT.